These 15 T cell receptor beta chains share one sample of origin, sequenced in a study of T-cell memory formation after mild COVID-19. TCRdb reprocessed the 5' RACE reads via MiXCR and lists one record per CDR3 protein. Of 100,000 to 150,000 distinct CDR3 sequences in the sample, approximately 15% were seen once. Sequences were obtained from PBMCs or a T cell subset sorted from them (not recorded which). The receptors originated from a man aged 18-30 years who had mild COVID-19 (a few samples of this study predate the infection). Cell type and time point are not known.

This CDR3 is CSAREGRRETQYF. The CDR3 DNA follows: TGCAGTGCTAGAGAGGGTCGCCGAGAGACCCAGTACTTC. The rearrangement links TRBV20-1 to TRBJ2-5; no clear D gene. Germline-derived CDR1 and CDR2 are DFQATT and SNEGSKA (reference sequence). The CDR3 is made up of 13 amino acids. Deletions cut 0 bases from V and 4 bases from J, with 9 bases between.

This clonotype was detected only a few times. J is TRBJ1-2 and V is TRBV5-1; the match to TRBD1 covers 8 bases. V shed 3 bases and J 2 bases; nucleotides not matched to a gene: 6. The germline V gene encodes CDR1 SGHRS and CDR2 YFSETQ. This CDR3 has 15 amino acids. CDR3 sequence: CASSYGTGTNYGYTF. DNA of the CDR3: TGCGCCAGCAGCTACGGGACAGGAACAAACTATGGCTACACCTTC.

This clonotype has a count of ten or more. CDR3 loop: CASRKGETQYF. CDR3 DNA: TGTGCCAGCAGGAAAGGGGAGACCCAGTACTTC. This rearrangement joins TRBV6-6 to TRBJ2-5; D remains ambiguous. The CDR3 is 11 residues long. Germline loops: CDR1 MNHNY, CDR2 SVGAGI (reference sequence). Trimming removed 6 bases at V and 5 bases at J, with 7 bases between.

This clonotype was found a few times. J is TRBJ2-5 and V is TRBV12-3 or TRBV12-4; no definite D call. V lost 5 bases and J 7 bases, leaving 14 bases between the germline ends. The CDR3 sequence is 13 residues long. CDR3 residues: CASSHGQLGTQYF. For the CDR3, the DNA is TGTGCCAGCAGTCACGGCCAGCTAGGGACCCAGTACTTC.

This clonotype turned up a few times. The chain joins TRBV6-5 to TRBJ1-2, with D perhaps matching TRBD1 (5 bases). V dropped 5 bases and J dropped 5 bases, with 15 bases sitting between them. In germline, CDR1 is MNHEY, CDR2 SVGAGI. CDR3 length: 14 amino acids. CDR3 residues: CASSQPGTAYGYTF. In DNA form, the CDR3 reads TGTGCCAGCAGTCAACCCGGGACGGCATATGGCTACACCTTC.

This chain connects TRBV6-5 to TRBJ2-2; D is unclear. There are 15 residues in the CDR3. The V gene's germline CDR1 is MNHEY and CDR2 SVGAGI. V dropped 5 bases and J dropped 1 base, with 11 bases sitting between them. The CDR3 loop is CASSSLRRNTGELFF. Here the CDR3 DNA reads TGTGCCAGCAGTAGTCTTCGCAGGAACACCGGGGAGCTGTTTTTT.

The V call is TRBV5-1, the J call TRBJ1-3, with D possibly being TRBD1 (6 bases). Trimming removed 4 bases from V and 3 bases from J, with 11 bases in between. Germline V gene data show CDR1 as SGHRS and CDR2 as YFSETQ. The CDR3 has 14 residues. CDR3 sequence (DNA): TGCGCCAGCAGCCCGCGGACAGATGGAAACACCATATATTTT. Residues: CASSPRTDGNTIYF.

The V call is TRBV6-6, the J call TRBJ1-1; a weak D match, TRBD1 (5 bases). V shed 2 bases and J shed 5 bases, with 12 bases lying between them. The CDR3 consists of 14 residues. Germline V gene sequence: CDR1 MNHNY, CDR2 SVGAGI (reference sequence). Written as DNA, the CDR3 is TGTGCCAGCAGTTACGGGACGGCGCGGACTGAAGCTTTCTTT. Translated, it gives CASSYGTARTEAFF.

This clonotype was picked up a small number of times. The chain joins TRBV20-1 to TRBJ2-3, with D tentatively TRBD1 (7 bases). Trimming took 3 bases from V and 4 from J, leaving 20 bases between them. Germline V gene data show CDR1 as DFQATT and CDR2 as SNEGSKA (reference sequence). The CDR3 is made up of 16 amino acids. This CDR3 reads CSARAAGRGESDTQYF. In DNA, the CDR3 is TGCAGTGCTAGGGCCGCGGGCAGGGGGGAATCAGATACGCAGTATTTT.

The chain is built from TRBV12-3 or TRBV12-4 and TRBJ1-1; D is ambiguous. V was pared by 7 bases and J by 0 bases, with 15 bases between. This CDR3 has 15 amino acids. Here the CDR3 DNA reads TGTGCCAGCACCTTGGGCGTATTTATGAACACTGAAGCTTTCTTT. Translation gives CASTLGVFMNTEAFF.

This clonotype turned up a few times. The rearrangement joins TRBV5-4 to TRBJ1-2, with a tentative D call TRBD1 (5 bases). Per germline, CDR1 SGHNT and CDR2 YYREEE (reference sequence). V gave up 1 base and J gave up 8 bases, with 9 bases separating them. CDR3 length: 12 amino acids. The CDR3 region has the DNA TGTGCCAGCAGCTTGTCAGGGTGGGGCTACACCTTC. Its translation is CASSLSGWGYTF.

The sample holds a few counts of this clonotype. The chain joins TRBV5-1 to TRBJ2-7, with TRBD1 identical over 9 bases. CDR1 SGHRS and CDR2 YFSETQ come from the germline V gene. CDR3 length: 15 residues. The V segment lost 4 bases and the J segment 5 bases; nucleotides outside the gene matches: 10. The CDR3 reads CASSVRDRVRDEQYF. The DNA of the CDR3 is TGCGCCAGCAGCGTCCGGGACAGGGTTAGGGACGAGCAGTACTTC.

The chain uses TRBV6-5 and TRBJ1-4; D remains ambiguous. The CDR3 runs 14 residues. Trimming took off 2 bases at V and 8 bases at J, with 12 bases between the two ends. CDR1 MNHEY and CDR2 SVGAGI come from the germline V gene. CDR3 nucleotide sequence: TGTGCCAGCAGTTACAGGGAGGGCCCAGAAAAACTGTTTTTT. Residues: CASSYREGPEKLFF.

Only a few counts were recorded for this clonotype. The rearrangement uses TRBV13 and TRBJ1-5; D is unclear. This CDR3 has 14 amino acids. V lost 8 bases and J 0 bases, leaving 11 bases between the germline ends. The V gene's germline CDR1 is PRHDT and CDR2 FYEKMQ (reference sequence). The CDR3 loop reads CASADGYSNQPQHF. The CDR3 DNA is TGTGCCAGCGCGGACGGATATAGCAATCAGCCCCAGCATTTT.

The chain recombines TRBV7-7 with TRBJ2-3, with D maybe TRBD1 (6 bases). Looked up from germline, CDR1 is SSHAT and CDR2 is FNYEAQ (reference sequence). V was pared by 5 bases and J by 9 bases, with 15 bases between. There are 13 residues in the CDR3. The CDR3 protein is CASSQDSTETQYF. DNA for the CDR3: TGTGCCAGCAGCCAGGACAGTACTGAGACGCAGTATTTT.